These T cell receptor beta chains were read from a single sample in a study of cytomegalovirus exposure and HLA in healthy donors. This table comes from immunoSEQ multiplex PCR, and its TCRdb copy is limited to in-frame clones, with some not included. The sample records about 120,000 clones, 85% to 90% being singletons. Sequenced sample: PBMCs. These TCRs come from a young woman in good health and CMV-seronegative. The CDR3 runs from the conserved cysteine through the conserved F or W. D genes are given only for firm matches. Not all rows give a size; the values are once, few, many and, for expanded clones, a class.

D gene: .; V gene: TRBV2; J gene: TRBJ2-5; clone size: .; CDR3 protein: CASSDLEGEETQYF; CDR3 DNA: TGTGCCAGCAGCGACCTCGAAGGGGAAGAGACCCAGTACTTC
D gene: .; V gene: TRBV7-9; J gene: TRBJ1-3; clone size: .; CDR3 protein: CASSLRELTTIYF; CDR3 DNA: TGTGCCAGCAGCCTTCGGGAGCTCACCACCATATATTTT
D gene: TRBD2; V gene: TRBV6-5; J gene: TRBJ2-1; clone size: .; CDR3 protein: CASSHFAGGPLGEQFF; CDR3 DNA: TGTGCCAGCAGTCACTTCGCGGGGGGTCCCTTGGGTGAGCAGTTCTTC
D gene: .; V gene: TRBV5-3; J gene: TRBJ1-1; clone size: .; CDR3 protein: CAITQGRSTEAFF; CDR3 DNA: TGTGCCATTACACAGGGTCGGAGTACTGAAGCTTTCTTT
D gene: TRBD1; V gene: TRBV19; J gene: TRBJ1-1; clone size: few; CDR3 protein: CASSVKTGAAEAFF; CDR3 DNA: TGTGCCAGTAGTGTAAAGACAGGGGCCGCTGAAGCTTTCTTT
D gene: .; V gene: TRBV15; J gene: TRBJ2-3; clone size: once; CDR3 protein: CATSREQDRDTQYF; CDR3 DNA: TGTGCCACCAGCAGAGAACAGGACCGGGATACGCAGTATTTT
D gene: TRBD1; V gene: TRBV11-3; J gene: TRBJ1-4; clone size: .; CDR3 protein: CASSSLTGGSFKEKLFF; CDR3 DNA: TGTGCCAGCAGCTCCCTGACAGGGGGCTCTTTCAAGGAAAAACTGTTTTTT
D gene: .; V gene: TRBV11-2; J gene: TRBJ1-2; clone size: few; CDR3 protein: CASSPRNYGYTF; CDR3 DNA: TGTGCCAGCAGCCCCAGGAACTATGGCTACACCTTC
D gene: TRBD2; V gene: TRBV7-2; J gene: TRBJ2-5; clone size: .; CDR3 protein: CASSPFSGGVWETQYF; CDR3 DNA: TGTGCCAGCAGCCCCTTTAGCGGGGGGGTCTGGGAGACCCAGTACTTC
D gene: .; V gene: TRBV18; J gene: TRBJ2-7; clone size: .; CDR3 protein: CASSPPEALEQYF; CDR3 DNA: TGTGCCAGCTCACCACCGGAGGCCCTCGAGCAGTACTTC
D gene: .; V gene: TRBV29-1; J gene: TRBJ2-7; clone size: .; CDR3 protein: CSARDGGQNEQYF; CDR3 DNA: TGCAGCGCCAGAGACGGGGGGCAGAACGAGCAGTACTTC
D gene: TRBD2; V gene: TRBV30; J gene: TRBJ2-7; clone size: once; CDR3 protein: CAWRRRLLAGDHEQYF; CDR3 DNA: TGTGCCTGGAGACGGCGACTACTAGCGGGGGACCACGAGCAGTACTTC
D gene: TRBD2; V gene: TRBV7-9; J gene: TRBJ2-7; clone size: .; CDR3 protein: CASSLAGLAGGVEQYF; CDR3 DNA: TGTGCCAGCAGCTTAGCTGGACTAGCGGGGGGTGTGGAGCAGTACTTC
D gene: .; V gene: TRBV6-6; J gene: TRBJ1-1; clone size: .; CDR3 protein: CASSYLGGNTEAFF; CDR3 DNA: TGTGCCAGCAGTTACCTCGGGGGGAACACTGAAGCTTTCTTT
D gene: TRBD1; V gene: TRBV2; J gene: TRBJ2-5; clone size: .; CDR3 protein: CASRRDRGPQETQYF; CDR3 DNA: TGTGCCAGCAGGCGGGACAGGGGGCCTCAAGAGACCCAGTACTTC
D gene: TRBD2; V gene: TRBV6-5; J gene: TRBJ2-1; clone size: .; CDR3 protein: CATLGLVSNEQFF; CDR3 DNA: TGTGCCACCCTGGGACTAGTGAGCAATGAGCAGTTCTTC
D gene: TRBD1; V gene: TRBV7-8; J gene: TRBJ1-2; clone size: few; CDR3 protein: CASSSTGERGYTF; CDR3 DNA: TGTGCCAGCAGCTCTACAGGGGAAAGGGGCTACACCTTC
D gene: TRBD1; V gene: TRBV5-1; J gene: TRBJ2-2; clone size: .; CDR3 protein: CASGSGTGVRSTGELFF; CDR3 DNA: TGCGCCAGCGGGTCCGGGACAGGGGTGAGATCCACCGGGGAGCTGTTTTTT